These T cell receptor beta chains were read from a single sample in a study of graft-versus-host responses after intestinal transplantation. Measured with immunoSEQ multiplex PCR; TCRdb has only the in-frame clones, and not every one. The sample holds around 4,300 clones, approximately 30% seen once. This sample comprised alloreactive CD4+ T cells from a mixed lymphocyte reaction culture, obtained before transplantation. The source of these receptors is a human patient who was an organ donor for intestinal transplantation. Both conserved end residues are part of each CDR3. The order of the fields is J gene, V gene, D gene, clone size, CDR3 DNA, CDR3 protein. A D gene is named only where the DNA matches it firmly. Size is stated for part of the rows, as once, few or many counts, or as a class when the clone is expanded.

TRBJ2-7 | TRBV4-3 | - | - | TGCGCCAGCAGCCCTCCCCGTAGGCAACAGGTACCCCCCCTTCATTTCTTCTACGAGCAGTACTTC | CASSPPRRQQVPPLHFFYEQYF
TRBJ1-2 | TRBV6-9 | - | - | TGTGCCAGCAGTTACTCGATTATGGGGTCCTATGGCTACACCTTC | CASSYSIMGSYGYTF
TRBJ2-5 | TRBV7-2 | TRBD1 | few | TGTGCCAGCAGCTGGGACAGGGGGCAAGAGACCCAGTACTTC | CASSWDRGQETQYF
TRBJ2-3 | TRBV5-1 | TRBD1 | few | TGCGCCAGCAGCTTGGGACAGGGGGCAGATACGCAGTATTTT | CASSLGQGADTQYF
TRBJ2-1 | TRBV11-2 | TRBD2 | - | TGTGCCAGCAGCTTCCTAGCGGGGGGCCAGGAGCAGTTCTTC | CASSFLAGGQEQFF
TRBJ2-2 | TRBV5-1 | - | - | TGCGCCAGCAGCGGATTCCCTATACTTAACACCGGGGAGCTGTTTTTT | CASSGFPILNTGELFF
TRBJ1-2 | TRBV4-1 | - | - | TGCGCCAGCAGCCAAGGTTCAGGGGCTAACTATGGCTACACCTTC | CASSQGSGANYGYTF
TRBJ2-6 | TRBV5-1 | - | - | TGCGCCAGCATGGGGCGATCACAAAGTCGGGCCAACGTCCTGACTTTC | CASMGRSQSRANVLTF
TRBJ2-7 | TRBV28 | TRBD2 | - | TGTGCCAGCAGTTCCCCGGGAGGGACCTACGAGCAGTACTTC | CASSSPGGTYEQYF
TRBJ1-3 | TRBV6-6 | - | - | TGTGCCAGCAGGGACGTGGCCCTAAGCTCTGGAAACACCATATATTTT | CASRDVALSSGNTIYF
TRBJ2-7 | TRBV11-3 | - | - | TGTGCCAGCAGCTTAACTAGCGAGCAGTACTTC | CASSLTSEQYF
TRBJ2-1 | TRBV11-2 | - | few | TGTGCCAGCAGCTTTGATCCGGGGGCCTACAATGAGCAGTTCTTC | CASSFDPGAYNEQFF
TRBJ1-3 | TRBV19 | - | medium-sized | TGTGCCAGTAGTATCGGGAGGCGCGGAAACACCATATATTTT | CASSIGRRGNTIYF
TRBJ1-2 | TRBV11-2 | - | - | TGTGCCAGCAGCCTCTCACAGGGAAACTATGGCTACACCTTC | CASSLSQGNYGYTF
TRBJ1-1 | TRBV7-2 | - | - | TGTGCCAGCAGCTTAGTGGGGGTTAACACTGAAGCTTTCTTT | CASSLVGVNTEAFF
TRBJ1-4 | TRBV5-5 | - | - | TGTGCCAGCAGCTTCCTCGGCCCTAATGAAAAACTGTTTTTT | CASSFLGPNEKLFF
TRBJ2-1 | TRBV7-9 | - | - | TGTGCCAGCACCATGGGACTTTCCTACAATGAGCAGTTCTTC | CASTMGLSYNEQFF
TRBJ1-6 | TRBV11-2 | TRBD1 | - | TGTGCCAGCAGCCTTGGACAGGGGGGTTCACCCCTCCACTTT | CASSLGQGGSPLHF
TRBJ2-3 | TRBV7-3 | TRBD2 | few | TGTGCCAGCAGCTTAAGTGGGCTAGCGGGGGATACGCAGTATTTT | CASSLSGLAGDTQYF
TRBJ2-3 | TRBV4-1 | - | few | TGCGCCAGCAGCCAAGGGGATACGCAGTATTTT | CASSQGDTQYF
TRBJ2-7 | TRBV10-3 | - | large | TGTGCCATCAGTGAGTTTAGCTCCTACGAGCAGTACTTC | CAISEFSSYEQYF
TRBJ1-3 | TRBV18 | - | few | TGTGCCAGCTCACAAAACTCTGGAAACACCATATATTTT | CASSQNSGNTIYF
TRBJ2-3 | TRBV6-1 | TRBD1 | few | TGTGCCAGCAGTAACGGACAGGGCCCAGATACGCAGTATTTT | CASSNGQGPDTQYF
TRBJ1-5 | TRBV4-1 | - | few | TGCGCCAGCAGCCAAGCGGGACTCTCGAATCAGCCCCAGCATTTT | CASSQAGLSNQPQHF
TRBJ2-2 | TRBV27 | - | medium-sized | TGTGCCAGCAGTTTAGTGACTACCACGAACACCGGGGAGCTGTTTTTT | CASSLVTTTNTGELFF
TRBJ1-5 | TRBV28 | - | - | TGTGCCAGCAGCTCCTTCTCGAATCAGCCCCAGCATTTT | CASSSFSNQPQHF
TRBJ2-1 | TRBV11-2 | - | - | TGTGCCAGCAGCCCCCCAGGTGGTTGGGTGGTGCAGTTCTTC | CASSPPGGWVVQFF
TRBJ1-3 | TRBV23-1 | - | few | TGCGCCAGCAGTCAATCCCGGGACAACTCTGGAAACACCATATATTTT | CASSQSRDNSGNTIYF
TRBJ2-5 | TRBV2 | - | few | TGTGCCAGCAGCCTCTGGGGGGTCCAAGAGACCCAGTACTTC | CASSLWGVQETQYF
TRBJ2-2 | TRBV28 | TRBD1 | - | TGTGCCAGCAGTCTCCTGGACAGGCGGCTTACCGGGGAGCTGTTTTTT | CASSLLDRRLTGELFF
TRBJ2-7 | TRBV4-3 | TRBD1 | - | TGCGCCAGCAGCCAAGACAGGGGGTACGAGCAGTACTTC | CASSQDRGYEQYF
TRBJ2-3 | TRBV7-2 | TRBD1 | few | TGTGCCAGCAGACACGAGGGGGCATCAAGGGTTACGCAGTATTTT | CASRHEGASRVTQYF